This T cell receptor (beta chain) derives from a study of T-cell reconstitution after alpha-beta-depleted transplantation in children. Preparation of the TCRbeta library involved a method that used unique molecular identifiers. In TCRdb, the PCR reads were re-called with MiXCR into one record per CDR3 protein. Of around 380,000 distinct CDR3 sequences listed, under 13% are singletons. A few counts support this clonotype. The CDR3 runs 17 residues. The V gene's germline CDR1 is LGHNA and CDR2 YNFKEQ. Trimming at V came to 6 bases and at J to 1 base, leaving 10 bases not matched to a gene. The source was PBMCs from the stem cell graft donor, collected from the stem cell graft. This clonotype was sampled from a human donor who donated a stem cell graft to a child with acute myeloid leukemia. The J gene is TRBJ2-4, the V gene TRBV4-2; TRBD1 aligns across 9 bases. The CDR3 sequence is CASSTGTGIGAKNIQYF. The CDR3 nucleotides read TGTGCCAGCAGTACCGGGACAGGGATTGGGGCCAAAAACATTCAGTACTTC.